This T cell receptor (beta chain) was captured by sequencing in a study of breast tumors, draining lymph nodes, adjacent tissues. Overall study findings and caveats: Compared with lymph nodes, tumors were less diverse; compared with nontumor tissue, more.

Samples came from axillary lymph nodes draining the breast cancer. Germline assignment: CDR1 MNHEY and CDR2 SVGEGT. Trimming stripped 6 bases from V and 10 bases from J, with 19 bases between. The CDR3 loop spans 13 amino acids. This clonotype was counted many times. Its antigen is still unknown. TCRdb redid the calling of the multiplex PCR reads with MiXCR, one entry per CDR3 protein. This table has roughly 110,000 distinct CDR3 sequences, around 30% appearing once. This clonotype was sampled from a female donor with breast cancer. Some clones in this sample may be carry-over from other donors' samples. This chain links TRBV6-2 or TRBV6-3 with TRBJ2-7, with D possibly TRBD2 on 6 matching bases. Material for sequencing was axillary lymph node tissue. DNA of the CDR3: TGTGCCAGCAGCCAAGTCAAGCGGGCCAGCCAGTACTTC. Its translation: CASSQVKRASQYF.